This T cell receptor beta chain was found in a study of blood T cell repertoires in COVID-19. Background on the study: Researchers got acute and convalescent COVID-19 samples from the United States, Italy and Spain. The analysed material was cDNA or gDNA that came from T cells, B-cell-depleted T cells, or PBMCs.

The recovered donors of Cohort 3 showed two negative PCRs, clearance, or symptom resolution. The V end was cut by 3 bases, the J end by 7 bases, with 18 bases between. The germline gives CDR1 SEHNR, CDR2 FQNEAQ (reference sequence). The length of the CDR3 is 15 residues. This clone has just one count. In the study's own analysis: Reference gene primers were amplified, and this amplification served to estimate nucleated cell counts. The data were produced by immunoSEQ multiplex PCR, yet TCRdb's version contains in-frame clones alone and is incomplete. That table furnishes V, J and clone size, whereas the DNA furnished D and trimming. The sample carries over 150,000 clones, 87% recorded once.

This clonotype was obtained from a woman aged 30 to 39 who had recovered from COVID-19. The V call is TRBV7-9, the J call TRBJ1-2; tentatively, D is TRBD1 (5 bases). The sequenced sample was PBMCs or T cells enriched from blood (not recorded which). The CDR3 region has the DNA TGTGCCAGCAGCTTCCCGGGGGAGGGGAGAGGTGGCTACACCTTC. This translates into CASSFPGEGRGGYTF.